Listed here is a single T cell receptor beta chain. Its antigen is still unknown. A read error is likely, as this CDR3 ends without the conserved phenylalanine or tryptophan. The DNA is omitted, as the CDR3 cannot be located on it reliably, and the CDR3 follows TCRdb's listing. CDR1 SEHNR and CDR2 FQNEAQ come from the germline V gene (reference sequence). The CDR3 is 8 residues long, ends included. This table comes from immunoSEQ multiplex PCR, and its TCRdb copy is limited to in-frame clones, with some not included. This table has about 12,000 clones, about 80% appearing once. This sample is drawn from a study of PD-1 blockade in classical Hodgkin lymphoma. Each patient experienced a relapse that followed autologous stem cell transplantation, and brentuximab vedotin exposure varied. Best response was recorded as complete response, partial response or progressive disease. Study-level results: Newly diagnosed patients were said to have less baseline TCR diversity than healthy donors did. Complete responders showed a baseline diversity that resembled the diversity of newly diagnosed patients.

The rearrangement links TRBV7-9 to TRBJ2-7. Source: peripheral blood mononuclear cells (PBMCs), taken at baseline. This receptor was identified in a human donor with classical Hodgkin lymphoma. CDR3: CASSLSAL.